This TCR beta chain was identified during a study of post-analysis software for immune sequencing data. Broader study findings: Relative to controls, patients had a few TRBV segments at higher frequency, with TRBV5-6, TRBV5-1 and TRBV20-1 among these.

This clonotype was detected a few times. Its antigen remains unidentified. cDNA libraries for TCR beta contained unique molecular identifiers. TCRdb re-called the PCR reads through MiXCR, storing one row per CDR3 protein. The profile shows around 710,000 distinct CDR3 sequences, around 42% of them singletons. V lost 4 bases, J lost 1 base, and 13 bases lay in between. There are 15 residues in the CDR3. The V gene's germline CDR1 is MNHNS and CDR2 SASEGT. This sequence originates from a girl aged 10 to 17 with multiple sclerosis. V usage is TRBV6-1 and J usage is TRBJ2-5, with unresolved D. The sample was blood. The CDR3 coding sequence is TGTGCCAGCAGTGTGCTTGCGGCCTTCCAAGAGACCCAGTACTTC. Protein: CASSVLAAFQETQYF.